Following are 32 T cell receptor beta chains from one sample sequenced in a study of human T cells and chemical hapten exposure (dated by TCRdb to 2020 to 2022). The library came from RACE. This sample was sequenced with a NextSeq 500. In-frame beta chains were kept once TCRdb had trimmed the public reads at Q25 with fastp and called clones with MiXCR. Each entry is one CDR3 protein sequence, shown with its most common DNA and genes. This sample lists under 75,000 distinct CDR3 sequences; approximately 10% were detected once. Roughly 1.5% of the sample goes to the ten largest clones. The time point label here, explained by the study, means: patch test 3, about 24 weeks after DPC sensitization. The treatment or condition tag for this specimen amounts to: therapeutic diphenylcyclopropenone sensitization with weekly scalp DPC. The specimen comprised whole blood, sampled in connection with sensitization to the hapten diphenylcyclopropenone (DPC). These TCRs come from a woman in her forties or fifties with alopecia areata. Some clones in this sample may be carry-over from other donors' samples.

This clonotype has a count of ten or more. The J gene is TRBJ1-4, the V gene TRBV6-1; D remains ambiguous. Trimming took 2 bases from V and 8 from J, leaving 9 bases between them. The CDR3 has 13 amino acids. Germline values: CDR1 MNHNS, CDR2 SASEGT. CDR3 protein: CASSESAREKLFF. The CDR3 nucleotides are TGTGCCAGCAGTGAATCCGCCAGGGAAAAACTGTTTTTT.

In this sample, this clonotype turned up many times. This chain connects TRBV7-2 to TRBJ2-3; no firm D call. Germline CDR1 and CDR2: SGHTA and FQGNSA. Between the trimmed V and J ends, which lost 4 bases and 4 bases, there was a span of 6 bases. This CDR3 comprises 12 residues. CDR3 DNA: TGTGCCAGCAGCTCAGGACCAGATACGCAGTATTTT. Protein: CASSSGPDTQYF.

This clonotype appeared many times. V usage is TRBV7-9 and J usage is TRBJ1-2; 10 bases are shared with TRBD1. This CDR3 comprises 16 residues. After removal of 2 bases from V and 8 bases from J, the junction contained 11 bases not matched to a gene. The germline CDR1 and CDR2 sequences are SEHNR and FQNEAQ (reference sequence). CDR3 loop: CASSLNGRDRGEGYTF. CDR3 DNA sequence: TGTGCCAGCAGCTTAAATGGCCGGGACAGGGGAGAGGGCTACACCTTC.

Ten or more counts support this clonotype. V gene TRBV9 combines with J gene TRBJ2-1; tentative D call: TRBD1 (5 bases). V lost 7 bases, J lost 5 bases, and 13 bases lay in between. From germline, CDR1 is SGDLS and CDR2 YYNGEE. CDR3 length: 13 residues. CDR3 in amino acids: CASQEDIHNEQFF. The DNA for the CDR3 is TGTGCCAGCCAAGAGGACATTCACAATGAGCAGTTCTTC.

The gene calls are TRBV5-4 and TRBJ2-1; TRBD2 aligns across 7 bases. From germline, CDR1 is SGHNT and CDR2 YYREEE (reference sequence). The CDR3 covers 14 residues. With V trimmed by 0 bases and J by 3 bases, 0 bases remained unmatched. CDR3 DNA: TGTGCCAGCAGCTTGGGGGACTACTACAATGAGCAGTTCTTC. Translated, it gives CASSLGDYYNEQFF.

This clonotype occurred many times. This sequence joins TRBV3-1 and TRBJ2-1, with D perhaps being TRBD1 or TRBD2 (6 bases each). Germline V lookup: CDR1 LGHDT, CDR2 YNNKEL (reference sequence). The V end lost 7 bases, the J end lost 9 bases, and 13 bases lay between the germline ends. This CDR3 spans 12 amino acids. The CDR3 coding sequence is TGTGCCAGCAAGAAGGAGGGGGGTGAGCAGTTCTTC. Protein: CASKKEGGEQFF.

There are many counts of this clonotype. The V and J genes are TRBV2 and TRBJ1-5; D unresolved. Trimming took 2 bases from V and 9 from J, leaving 14 bases between them. Germline V gives CDR1 SNHLY, CDR2 FYNNEI. CDR3 length equals 14 residues. CDR3 region: CASSEIRGSGPQHF. CDR3 DNA: TGTGCCAGCAGTGAAATCAGAGGGTCAGGGCCCCAGCATTTT.

This clonotype was picked up one time. This rearrangement joins TRBV14 to TRBJ2-4; D is ambiguous. The CDR3 spans 16 residues. CDR1 is SGHDN, CDR2 FVKESK, per germline. V was trimmed by 1 base and J by 3 bases, leaving 13 bases between them. CDR3 loop: CASSQAHLVGKNIQYF. CDR3 nucleotide sequence: TGTGCCAGCAGCCAAGCCCACCTGGTGGGCAAAAACATTCAGTACTTC.

This clonotype was recorded at least ten times. V gene TRBV5-1 combines with J gene TRBJ2-4; D unresolved. The CDR3 has 14 amino acids. Per germline, CDR1 SGHRS and CDR2 YFSETQ. Trimming pared 2 bases from V and 6 bases from J, leaving 12 bases between. CDR3 loop: CASSFGPTANIQYF. CDR3 bases: TGCGCCAGCAGCTTTGGCCCCACGGCAAACATTCAGTACTTC.

A remark on this clonotype: A much larger clone differs by one base, so this may be a read error. This chain uses TRBV6-5 with TRBJ1-6; the D gene is possibly TRBD1 (5 bases). CDR3 size: 15 residues. Germline loops: CDR1 MNHEY, CDR2 SVGAGI. Trimming shortened V by 0 bases and J by 7 bases, and 10 bases separated the two germline ends. The CDR3 DNA is TGTGCCAGCAGTTACTCGAACAGGTCCAATTCACCCCTCCACTTT. It yields the protein CASSYSNRSNSPLHF.

This clonotype appeared many times. The genes are TRBV6-5 and TRBJ2-7; 7 bases map to TRBD1. V was pared by 6 bases and J by 3 bases, with 11 bases of the junction left unmatched. Per germline, CDR1 MNHEY and CDR2 SVGAGI. CDR3 length: 15 residues. CDR3 loop: CASRTPGQSGYEQYF. The CDR3 coding sequence is TGTGCCAGCAGGACTCCGGGACAGTCGGGCTACGAGCAGTACTTC.

This clonotype came up many times. The chain carries TRBV7-8 and TRBJ2-7; 9 nucleotides match TRBD1. The CDR3 is 16 amino acids. The ends lost 4 bases at V and 2 bases at J; junction bases unmatched: 9. The germline V gene has CDR1 SGHVS and CDR2 FQNEAQ. The CDR3 sequence is CASSSFGDRDPYEQYF. In DNA, the CDR3 is TGTGCCAGCAGCTCGTTCGGGGACAGGGATCCCTACGAGCAGTACTTC.

Here the CDR3 reads CASGDSFTDTQYF. The CDR3 DNA reads as TGTGCCAGCGGGGACAGTTTCACAGATACGCAGTATTTT. V gene TRBV6-6 combines with J gene TRBJ2-3; TRBD1 matches 7 bases. This CDR3 is built from 13 residues. V was clipped by 8 bases and J by 2 bases; unmatched bases: 4. Per the germline V gene, CDR1 is MNHNY and CDR2 is SVGAGI (reference sequence).

The chain combines TRBV5-1 with TRBJ2-2, with 9 bases fitting TRBD2. Trimming removed 0 bases from V and 7 bases from J; junction bases left unmatched: 4. The CDR3 sequence is 15 residues long. The germline V gene has CDR1 SGHRS and CDR2 YFSETQ. The CDR3 reads CASSLEAGGSGELFF. CDR3 coding DNA: TGCGCCAGCAGCTTGGAAGCGGGAGGAAGCGGGGAGCTGTTTTTT.

The chain carries TRBV6-1 and TRBJ2-3; 9 nucleotides agree with TRBD2. V shed 0 bases, J shed 3 bases, and the junction held 4 bases outside the gene matches. CDR3 size: 16 residues. CDR1 is MNHNS, CDR2 SASEGT, per germline. This CDR3 reads CASSEAAGGRTDTQYF. In DNA form, the CDR3 reads TGTGCCAGCAGTGAAGCCGCGGGAGGGAGGACAGATACGCAGTATTTT.

This clonotype was detected only a few times. The chain joins TRBV27 to TRBJ1-4; D is unresolved. CDR1 and CDR2 from the germline V gene are MNHEY and SMNVEV (reference sequence). The CDR3 runs 14 residues. With 1 base removed from V and 8 bases from J, the gap between germline ends came to 11 bases. CDR3 nucleotide sequence: TGTGCCAGCAGTTTATATCTGGATCGGGAAAAACTGTTTTTT. Translation: CASSLYLDREKLFF. Based on the CDR3 plus reference TRBV27 and TRBJ1-4, the full variable domain is EAQVTQNPRYLITVTGKKLTVTCSQNMNHEYMSWYRQDPGLGLRQIYYSMNVEVTDKGDVPEGYKVSRKEKRNFPLILESPSPNQTSLYFCASSLYLDREKLFFGSGTQLSVL.

The chain carries TRBV7-6 and TRBJ1-5; D is uncertain. CDR3 size: 15 residues. Trimming removed 2 bases from V and 1 base from J, with 9 bases in between. CDR1 SGHVS and CDR2 FNYEAQ come from the germline V gene. CDR3 protein: CASSLQSGSNQPQHF. CDR3 coding DNA: TGTGCCAGCAGCTTACAATCGGGGAGCAATCAGCCCCAGCATTTT.

This clonotype came up a few times. This chain joins TRBV7-9 and TRBJ2-5, with D possibly being TRBD2 (5 bases). The germline V and J ends were trimmed by 5 bases and 4 bases, with 14 bases remaining between them. The CDR3 runs 14 residues. The germline V gene encodes CDR1 SEHNR and CDR2 FQNEAQ (reference sequence). For the CDR3, the DNA is TGTGCCAGCAGCACACTAGGCGGAGGAGAGACCCAGTACTTC. It codes for CASSTLGGGETQYF.

The chain has TRBV20-1 and TRBJ1-6; D remains unclear. This CDR3 comprises 14 residues. V was clipped by 3 bases and J by 5 bases, with 11 bases between them. Germline V gene lookup returns CDR1 DFQATT and CDR2 SNEGSKA (reference sequence). CDR3 DNA sequence: TGCAGTGCTAGGCAGGCCATCAATAATTCACCCCTCCACTTT. Translated: CSARQAINNSPLHF.

This clonotype was recorded many times. The chain recombines TRBV7-9 with TRBJ1-1; D unclear. This CDR3 spans 13 amino acids. Germline V lookup: CDR1 SEHNR, CDR2 FQNEAQ (reference sequence). The germline V and J ends were trimmed by 4 bases and 1 base, with 7 bases remaining between them. The CDR3 here is CASSYPANTEAFF. CDR3 nucleotide sequence: TGTGCCAGCAGCTATCCCGCGAACACTGAAGCTTTCTTT.

This clonotype was detected ten times or more. V gene TRBV29-1 combines with J gene TRBJ1-4; perhaps TRBD1 as D (6 bases). Germline values: CDR1 SQVTM, CDR2 ANQGSEA. CDR3 length: 14 amino acids. The V end was cut by 5 bases, the J end by 6 bases, with 16 bases between. This CDR3 reads CSVRKGDGYEKLFF. DNA for the CDR3: TGCAGCGTTCGTAAGGGGGACGGCTATGAAAAACTGTTTTTT.

The V call is TRBV3-1, the J call TRBJ1-5, with TRBD1 matching 7 bases. CDR1 and CDR2 (germline): LGHDT, YNNKEL (reference sequence). This CDR3 has 15 residues. J gave up 3 bases and V 4 bases, and 6 bases lay outside the gene matches. The CDR3 loop reads CASSPHDRVNQPQHF. In nucleotides, the CDR3 is TGTGCCAGCAGCCCGCACGACAGGGTCAATCAGCCCCAGCATTTT.

The table lists this clonotype with many counts. The chain joins TRBV19 to TRBJ1-5; weak D call: TRBD1 (5 bases). V was clipped by 7 bases and J by 7 bases, with 20 bases between them. This CDR3 comprises 15 residues. Germline CDR1 reads LNHDA; CDR2 reads SQIVND (reference sequence). The DNA for the CDR3 is TGTGCCAGTACTTTCCACGGTAGGGGTGTCCAGCCCCAGCATTTT. It specifies CASTFHGRGVQPQHF.

The table lists this clonotype with many counts. The rearrangement links TRBV6-2 or TRBV6-3 to TRBJ1-5, with a weak D call TRBD1 (6 bases). CDR1 and CDR2 from the germline V gene are MNHEY and SVGEGT. V was shortened by 0 bases and J by 0 bases, with 12 bases between the two germline ends. The CDR3 length is 17 residues. In DNA form, the CDR3 reads TGTGCCAGCAGTTACTCGTGGGGGGCGGATAGCAATCAGCCCCAGCATTTT. This codes for CASSYSWGADSNQPQHF.

This clonotype was found many times. The genes are TRBV11-2 and TRBJ1-2, with D perhaps TRBD1 (5 bases). With 5 bases removed from V and 5 bases from J, the gap between germline ends came to 12 bases. The CDR3 consists of 13 residues. Germline V gives CDR1 SGHAT, CDR2 FQNNGV. For the CDR3, the DNA is TGTGCCAGCAGCCTGGGGCGAGGGTATGGCTACACCTTC. It specifies CASSLGRGYGYTF.

This clonotype has at least ten counts. J is TRBJ2-6 and V is TRBV6-5; D call uncertain. Germline-derived CDR1 and CDR2 are MNHEY and SVGAGI. The ends were cut back, 5 bases at V and 0 bases at J, with 17 bases in the middle. This CDR3 region has 18 residues. CDR3 sequence reads: CASSTLTPPGSGANVLTF. The CDR3 bases are TGTGCCAGCAGTACTTTGACCCCACCCGGCTCTGGGGCCAACGTCCTGACTTTC.

This clonotype was seen many times. The V and J genes are TRBV25-1 and TRBJ2-5, with a tentative D call TRBD1 (5 bases). The germline V and J ends were trimmed by 3 bases and 3 bases, with 11 bases remaining between them. This CDR3 comprises 14 residues. Germline CDR1 is MGHDK and CDR2 is SYGVNS. The DNA of the CDR3 is TGTGCCAGCAGTGACTCCCGCAGGGAAGAGACCCAGTACTTC. Amino acids: CASSDSRREETQYF.

The J gene is TRBJ2-1, the V gene TRBV5-1; weak D call: TRBD2 (6 bases). The germline V gene encodes CDR1 SGHRS and CDR2 YFSETQ. V was pared by 6 bases and J by 4 bases, with 14 bases between. This CDR3 is 14 amino acids long. In DNA form, the CDR3 reads TGCGCCAGCACTGACGATGCGGGATACAATGAGCAGTTCTTC. The encoded protein is CASTDDAGYNEQFF.

This clonotype was seen only a few times. V usage is TRBV7-2 and J usage is TRBJ1-2; 7 nucleotides match TRBD1. CDR1 SGHTA and CDR2 FQGNSA come from the germline V gene. The CDR3 is 15 residues long. V shed 5 bases, J shed 4 bases, and the junction held 10 bases outside the gene matches. CDR3 DNA: TGTGCCAGCAGCCCCCAGGGACAGCAAATCTATGGCTACACCTTC. This gives the protein CASSPQGQQIYGYTF.

This clonotype turned up a few times. The chain couples TRBV7-9 to TRBJ2-2, with 7 nucleotides matching TRBD1. Germline CDR1 is SEHNR and CDR2 is FQNEAQ (reference sequence). Trimming removed 5 bases from V and 6 bases from J; junction bases left unmatched: 6. The length of the CDR3 is 14 residues. In DNA form, the CDR3 reads TGTGCCAGCAGCCCCCAGGGACAGCCCGGGGAGCTGTTTTTT. Its protein product is CASSPQGQPGELFF. Full variable domain (rest looked up from reference TRBV7-9 and TRBJ2-2): DTGVSQNPRHKITKRGQNVTFRCDPISEHNRLYWYRQTLGQGPEFLTYFQNEAQLEKSRLLSDRFSAERPKGSFSTLEIQRTEQGDSAMYLCASSPQGQPGELFFGEGSRLTVL.

This clonotype was seen ten or more times. This rearrangement joins TRBV2 to TRBJ2-3; D uncertain. The CDR3 has 13 residues. Trimming cost V 5 bases and J 2 bases, with 8 bases left between them. Germline V CDR1 and CDR2: SNHLY, FYNNEI. In DNA form, the CDR3 reads TGTGCCAGCAGTTGGGGAATCACAGATACGCAGTATTTT. Translated: CASSWGITDTQYF.

This clonotype was seen repeatedly, ten times or more. This sequence joins TRBV15 and TRBJ1-1; 8 bases are shared with TRBD1. CDR3 length equals 14 residues. Germline trimming cut 1 base from V and 4 bases from J; bases unmatched to any gene: 2. CDR1 and CDR2 from the germline V gene are LNHNV and YYDKDF (reference sequence). The CDR3 DNA follows: TGTGCCACCAGCAGAGGACAGGGGAGCACTGAAGCTTTCTTT. This codes for CATSRGQGSTEAFF.